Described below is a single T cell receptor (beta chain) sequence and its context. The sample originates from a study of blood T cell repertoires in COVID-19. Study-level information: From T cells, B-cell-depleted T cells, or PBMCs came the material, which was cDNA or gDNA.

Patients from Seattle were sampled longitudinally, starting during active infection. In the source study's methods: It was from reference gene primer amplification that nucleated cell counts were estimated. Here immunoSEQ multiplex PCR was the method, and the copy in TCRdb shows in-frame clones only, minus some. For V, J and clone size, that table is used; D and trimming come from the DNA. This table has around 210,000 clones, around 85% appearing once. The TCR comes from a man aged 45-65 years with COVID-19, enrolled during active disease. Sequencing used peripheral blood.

This chain's CDR3 is CASKGVRGRQPQHF. The CDR3 bases are TGTGCCAGTAAAGGAGTAAGGGGAAGGCAGCCCCAGCATTTT. This chain joins TRBV19 and TRBJ1-5, with D possibly TRBD1 on 5 matching bases. Trimming removed 7 bases at V and 7 bases at J, with 17 bases between. The CDR3 sequence is 14 residues long. CDR1 is LNHDA, CDR2 SQIVND, per germline (reference sequence).